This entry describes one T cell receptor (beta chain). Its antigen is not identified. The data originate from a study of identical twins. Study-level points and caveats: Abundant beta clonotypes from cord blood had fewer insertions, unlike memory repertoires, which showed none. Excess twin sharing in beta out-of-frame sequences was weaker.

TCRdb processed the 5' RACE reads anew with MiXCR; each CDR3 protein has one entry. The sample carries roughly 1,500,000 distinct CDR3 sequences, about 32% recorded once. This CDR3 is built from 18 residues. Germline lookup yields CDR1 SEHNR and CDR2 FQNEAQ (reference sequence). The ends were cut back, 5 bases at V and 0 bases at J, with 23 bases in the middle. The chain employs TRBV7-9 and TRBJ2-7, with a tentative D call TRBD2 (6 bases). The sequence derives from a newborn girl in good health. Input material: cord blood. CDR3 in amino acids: CASSPHRTISPDSYEQYF. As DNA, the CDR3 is TGTGCCAGCAGCCCTCACCGGACTATATCTCCCGACTCCTACGAGCAGTACTTC.